What follows is one T cell receptor beta chain and its context. Next came a second PCR, run for about 7 to 12 cycles, which used a sample-barcoded 5' primer along with a J-beta primer mix. MiXCR, run by TCRdb on the 5' RACE reads, gives a single entry per CDR3 protein. The sample includes about 1 million distinct CDR3 sequences, under 30% seen only once; the top ten take around 0.7%. This sample stems from a study of blood T cells in healthy people across ages. These data were also reused for a study on T cells of mothers and their children. That paper adds: It was through the M1S primer of the second PCR that sample barcodes and 2-4 random nucleotides were added.

The sequenced sample was blood. The TCR was taken from a girl between 2 and 10 years old in good health.

CDR3 protein: CASSQGQGAVETQYF. Written as DNA, the CDR3 is TGTGCCAGCAGTCAGGGACAGGGGGCTGTAGAGACCCAGTACTTC. The V gene is TRBV28, the J gene TRBJ2-5; 12 bases are a match to TRBD1. CDR3 size: 15 residues. The V gene's germline CDR1 is MDHEN and CDR2 SYDVKM. The J segment lost 4 bases and the V segment lost 5 bases, leaving 5 bases of the junction unmatched.